This TCR beta chain comes out of a study of T-cell memory formation after mild COVID-19. In this sample, this clonotype turned up a few times. MiXCR, applied by TCRdb to the 5' RACE reads, yields one record per CDR3 protein. The sample has more than 150,000 distinct CDR3 sequences; approximately 17% are singletons. The V gene lost 5 bases and the J gene lost 8 bases, with 7 bases spanning the gap. The CDR3 extends over 11 amino acids. Germline V lookup: CDR1 MDHEN, CDR2 SYDVKM. The clonotype was recovered from a man aged 18 to 30 who had mild COVID-19 (a few samples of this study predate the infection). Cell type and time point are not known. The J gene is TRBJ2-1, the V gene TRBV28; D unresolved. The specimen was PBMCs or a T cell subset sorted from them (not recorded which). The CDR3 DNA follows: TGTGCCAGCAGTCCGCGGCATGAGCAGTTCTTC. Its protein product is CASSPRHEQFF.